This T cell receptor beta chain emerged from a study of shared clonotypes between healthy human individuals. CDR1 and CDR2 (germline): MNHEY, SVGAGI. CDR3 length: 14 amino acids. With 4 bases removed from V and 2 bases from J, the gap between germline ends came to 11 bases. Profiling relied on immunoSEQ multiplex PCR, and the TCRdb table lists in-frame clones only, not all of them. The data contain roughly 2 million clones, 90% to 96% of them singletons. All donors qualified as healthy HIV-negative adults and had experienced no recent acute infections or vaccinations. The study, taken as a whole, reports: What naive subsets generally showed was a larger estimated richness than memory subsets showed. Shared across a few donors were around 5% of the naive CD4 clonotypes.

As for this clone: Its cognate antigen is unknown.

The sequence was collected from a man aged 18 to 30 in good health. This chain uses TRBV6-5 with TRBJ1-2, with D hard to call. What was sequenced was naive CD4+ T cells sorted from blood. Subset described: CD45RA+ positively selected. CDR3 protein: CASSSPARNYGYTF. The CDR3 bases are TGTGCCAGCAGTTCACCGGCCAGGAACTATGGCTACACCTTC.